This TCR beta chain was profiled in a study of blood T cell repertoires in COVID-19. The wider study: The samples span acute and convalescent COVID-19 from the United States, Italy and Spain. PBMCs, B-cell-depleted T cells, or T cells provided the cDNA or gDNA that made up the material.

Per the authors' pipeline: For nucleated cells, counts were estimated from reference gene primer amplification. This table comes from immunoSEQ multiplex PCR, and its TCRdb copy is limited to in-frame clones, with some not included. V, J and clone size reflect that table, while D and trimming were determined from the DNA. The sample lists more than 95,000 clones, approximately 90% occurring once. The CDR3 is 15 residues long. The germline V gene encodes CDR1 SNHLY and CDR2 FYNNEI. V lost 7 bases, J lost 4 bases, and 9 bases stayed unmatched. The source material was peripheral blood. This rearrangement joins TRBV2 to TRBJ1-5, with TRBD1 matching 8 bases. The origin of this receptor is a human donor with active COVID-19. The donor label of this sample is uncertain. The CDR3: CASTTSTGVNQPQHF. The DNA for the CDR3 is TGTGCCAGCACCACTTCGACAGGGGTGAATCAGCCCCAGCATTTT.